This record concerns one T cell receptor beta chain sequence. While serving as controls, healthy donors were matched for age and sex. This entry comes from a study of CD8 T cells in Susac syndrome. When the RNA was reverse transcribed, random hexamers were used with an input of roughly 0.45 to 1 ug. TCRdb analysed the immunoSEQ multiplex PCR reads with MiXCR anew, one entry per CDR3 protein. The sample consists of about 120,000 distinct CDR3 sequences, around 92% of them appearing once. The CDR3 length is 15 residues. Germline V lookup: CDR1 SGHDN, CDR2 FVKESK. V was shortened by 1 base and J by 4 bases, with 12 bases between the two germline ends.

The TCR originated in a human donor in good health. The material sequenced was CD8+ T cells from PBMCs. The chain couples TRBV14 to TRBJ2-3; perhaps TRBD2 as D (6 bases). The CDR3 here is CASSQVGGRADTQYF. The CDR3, as DNA: TGTGCCAGCAGCCAAGTGGGGGGACGGGCAGATACGCAGTATTTT.